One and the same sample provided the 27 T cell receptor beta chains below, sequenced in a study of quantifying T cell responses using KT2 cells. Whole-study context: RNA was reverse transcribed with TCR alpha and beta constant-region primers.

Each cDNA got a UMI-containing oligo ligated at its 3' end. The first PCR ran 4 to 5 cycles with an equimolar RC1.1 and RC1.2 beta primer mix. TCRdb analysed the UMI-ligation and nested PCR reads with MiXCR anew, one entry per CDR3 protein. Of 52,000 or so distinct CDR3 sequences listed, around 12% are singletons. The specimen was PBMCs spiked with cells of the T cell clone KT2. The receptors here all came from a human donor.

Here the CDR3 DNA reads TGTGCCAGCAGTGAAGCGCGGGCGGACGCCTACAATGAGCAGTTCTTC. The encoded protein is CASSEARADAYNEQFF. The V gene is TRBV2, the J gene TRBJ2-1, with a weak D call TRBD2 (5 bases). The germline V gene has CDR1 SNHLY and CDR2 FYNNEI. The CDR3 runs 16 residues. The germline V and J ends were trimmed by 0 bases and 2 bases, with 11 bases remaining between them.

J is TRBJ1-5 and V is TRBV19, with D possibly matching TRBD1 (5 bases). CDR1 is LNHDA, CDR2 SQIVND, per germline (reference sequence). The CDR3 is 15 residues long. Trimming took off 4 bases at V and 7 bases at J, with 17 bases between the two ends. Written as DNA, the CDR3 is TGTGCCAGTAGTACCGGGACCCTGGAGGGACAGCCCCAGCATTTT. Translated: CASSTGTLEGQPQHF.

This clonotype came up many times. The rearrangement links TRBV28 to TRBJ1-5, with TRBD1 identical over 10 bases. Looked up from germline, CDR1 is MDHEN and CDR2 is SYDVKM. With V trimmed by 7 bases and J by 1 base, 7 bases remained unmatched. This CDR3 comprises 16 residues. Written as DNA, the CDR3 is TGTGCCAGCATCCTGGGACAGGGGAGAAGCAATCAGCCCCAGCATTTT. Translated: CASILGQGRSNQPQHF.

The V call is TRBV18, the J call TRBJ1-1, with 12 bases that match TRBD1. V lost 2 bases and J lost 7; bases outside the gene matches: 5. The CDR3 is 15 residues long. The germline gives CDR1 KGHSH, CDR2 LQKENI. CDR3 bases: TGTGCCAGCTCACCAAGGGGACAGGGGGCAAATGAAGCTTTCTTT. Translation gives CASSPRGQGANEAFF.

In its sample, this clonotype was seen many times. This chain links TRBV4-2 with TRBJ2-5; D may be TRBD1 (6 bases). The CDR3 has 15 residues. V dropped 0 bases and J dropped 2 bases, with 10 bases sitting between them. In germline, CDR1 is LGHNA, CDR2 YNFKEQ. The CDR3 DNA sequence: TGTGCCAGCAGCCAAGAGCAGGGGCTTCAAGAGACCCAGTACTTC. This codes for CASSQEQGLQETQYF.

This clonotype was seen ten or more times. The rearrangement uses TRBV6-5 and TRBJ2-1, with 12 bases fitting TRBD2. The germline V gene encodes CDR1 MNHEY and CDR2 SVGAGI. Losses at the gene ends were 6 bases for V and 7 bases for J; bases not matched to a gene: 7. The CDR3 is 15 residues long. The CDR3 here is CASSELAGGRNEQFF. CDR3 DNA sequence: TGTGCCAGCAGCGAACTAGCGGGGGGTCGGAATGAGCAGTTCTTC.

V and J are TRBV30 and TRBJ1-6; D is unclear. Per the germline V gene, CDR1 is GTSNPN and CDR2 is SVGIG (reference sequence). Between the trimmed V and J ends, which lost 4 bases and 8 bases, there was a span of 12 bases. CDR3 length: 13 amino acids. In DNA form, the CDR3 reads TGTGCCTGGAACAGTCGTTACGATTCACCCCTCCACTTT. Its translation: CAWNSRYDSPLHF.

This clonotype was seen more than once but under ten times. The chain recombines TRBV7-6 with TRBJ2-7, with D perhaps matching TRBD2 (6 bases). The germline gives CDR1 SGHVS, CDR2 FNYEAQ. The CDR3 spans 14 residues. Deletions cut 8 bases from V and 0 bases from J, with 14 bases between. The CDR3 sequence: CASSVGGSSYEQYF. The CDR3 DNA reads TGTGCCAGCTCGGTTGGGGGGAGCTCCTACGAGCAGTACTTC. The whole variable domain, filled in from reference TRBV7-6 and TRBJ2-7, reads GAGVSQSPRYKVTKRGQDVALRCDPISGHVSLYWYRQALGQGPEFLTYFNYEAQQDKSGLPNDRFSAERPEGSISTLTIQRTEQRDSAMYRCASSVGGSSYEQYFGPGTRLTVT.

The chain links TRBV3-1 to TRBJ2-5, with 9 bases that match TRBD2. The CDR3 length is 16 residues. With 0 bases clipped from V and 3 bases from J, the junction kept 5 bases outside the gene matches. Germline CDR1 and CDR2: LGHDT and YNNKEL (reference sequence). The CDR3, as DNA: TGTGCCAGCAGCCAAGATTGGGGACTAGCTAAAGAGACCCAGTACTTC. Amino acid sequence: CASSQDWGLAKETQYF.

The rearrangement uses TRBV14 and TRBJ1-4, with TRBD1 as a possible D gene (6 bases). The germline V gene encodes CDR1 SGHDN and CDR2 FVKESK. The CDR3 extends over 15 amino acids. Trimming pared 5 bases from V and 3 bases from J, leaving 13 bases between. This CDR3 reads CASSWGRISNEKLFF. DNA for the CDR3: TGTGCCAGCAGCTGGGGGCGCATTTCTAATGAAAAACTGTTTTTT.

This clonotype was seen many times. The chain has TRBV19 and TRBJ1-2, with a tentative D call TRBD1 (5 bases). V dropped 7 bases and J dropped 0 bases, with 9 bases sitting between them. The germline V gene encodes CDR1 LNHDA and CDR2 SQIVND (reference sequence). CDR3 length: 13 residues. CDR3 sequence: CASNGRANYGYTF. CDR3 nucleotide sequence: TGTGCCAGTAACGGCAGGGCTAACTATGGCTACACCTTC.

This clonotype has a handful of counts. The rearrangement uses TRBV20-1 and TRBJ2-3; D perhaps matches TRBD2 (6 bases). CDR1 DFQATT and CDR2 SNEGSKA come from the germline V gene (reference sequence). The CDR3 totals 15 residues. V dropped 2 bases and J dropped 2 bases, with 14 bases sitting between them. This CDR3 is CSARPTRGTTDTQYF. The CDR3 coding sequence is TGCAGTGCTAGACCGACTAGGGGTACCACAGATACGCAGTATTTT.

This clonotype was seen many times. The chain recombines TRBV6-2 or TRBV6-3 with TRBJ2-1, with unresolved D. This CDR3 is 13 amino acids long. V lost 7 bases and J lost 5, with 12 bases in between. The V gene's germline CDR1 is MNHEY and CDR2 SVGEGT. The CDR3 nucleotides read TGTGCCAGCACCACTGTTTTGGACAATGAGCAGTTCTTC. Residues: CASTTVLDNEQFF.

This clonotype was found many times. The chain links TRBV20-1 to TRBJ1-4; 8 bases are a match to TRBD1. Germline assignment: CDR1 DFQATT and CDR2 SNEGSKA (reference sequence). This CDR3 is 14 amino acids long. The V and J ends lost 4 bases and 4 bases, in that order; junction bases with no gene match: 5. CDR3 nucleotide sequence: TGCAGTGCTATACCGGGACAGGTTAATGAAAAACTGTTTTTT. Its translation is CSAIPGQVNEKLFF.

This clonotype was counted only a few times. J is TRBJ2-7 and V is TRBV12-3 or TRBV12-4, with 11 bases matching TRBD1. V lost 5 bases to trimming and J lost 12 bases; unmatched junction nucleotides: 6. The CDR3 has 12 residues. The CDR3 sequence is CASSPGQGVTYF. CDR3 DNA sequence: TGTGCCAGCAGTCCGGGACAGGGGGTAACGTACTTC.

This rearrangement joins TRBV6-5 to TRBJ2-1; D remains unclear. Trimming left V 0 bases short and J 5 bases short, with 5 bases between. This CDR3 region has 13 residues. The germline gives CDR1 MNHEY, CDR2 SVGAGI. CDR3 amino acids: CASSYSGNNEQFF. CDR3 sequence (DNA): TGTGCCAGCAGTTACTCAGGCAACAATGAGCAGTTCTTC.

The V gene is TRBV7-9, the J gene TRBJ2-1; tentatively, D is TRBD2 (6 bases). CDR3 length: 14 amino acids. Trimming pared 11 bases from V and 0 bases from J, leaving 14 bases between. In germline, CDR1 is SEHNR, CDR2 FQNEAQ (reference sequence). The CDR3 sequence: CAGEAASSYNEQFF. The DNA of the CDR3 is TGTGCCGGGGAGGCCGCGAGCTCCTACAATGAGCAGTTCTTC. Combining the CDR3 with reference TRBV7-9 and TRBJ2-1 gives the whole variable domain DTGVSQNPRHKITKRGQNVTFRCDPISEHNRLYWYRQTLGQGPEFLTYFQNEAQLEKSRLLSDRFSAERPKGSFSTLEIQRTEQGDSAMYLCAGEAASSYNEQFFGPGTRLTVL.

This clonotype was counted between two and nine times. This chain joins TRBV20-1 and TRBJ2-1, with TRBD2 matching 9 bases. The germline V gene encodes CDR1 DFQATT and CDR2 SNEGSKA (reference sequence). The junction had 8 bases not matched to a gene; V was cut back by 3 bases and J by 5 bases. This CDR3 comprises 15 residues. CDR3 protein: CSASVGGGRDNEQFF. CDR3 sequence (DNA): TGCAGTGCTAGCGTCGGGGGCGGGAGGGACAATGAGCAGTTCTTC.

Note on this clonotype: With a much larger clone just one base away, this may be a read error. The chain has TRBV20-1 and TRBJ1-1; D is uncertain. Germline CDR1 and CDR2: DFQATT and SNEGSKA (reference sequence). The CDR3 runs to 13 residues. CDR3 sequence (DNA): TGCAGTGTTAGAGGTTCTTACTCTACTGAAGCTTTCTTT. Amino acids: CSVRGSYSTEAFF.

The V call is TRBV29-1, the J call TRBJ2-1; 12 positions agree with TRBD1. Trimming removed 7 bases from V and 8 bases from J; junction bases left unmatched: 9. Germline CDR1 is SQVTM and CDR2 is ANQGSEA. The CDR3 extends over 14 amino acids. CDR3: CSALAGQGAYEQFF. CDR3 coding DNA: TGCAGCGCGCTCGCGGGACAGGGGGCGTATGAGCAGTTCTTC.

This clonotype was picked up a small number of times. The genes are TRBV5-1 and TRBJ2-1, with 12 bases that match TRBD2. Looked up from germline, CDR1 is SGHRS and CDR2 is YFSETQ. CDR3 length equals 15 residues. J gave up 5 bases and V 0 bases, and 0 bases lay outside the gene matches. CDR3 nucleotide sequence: TGCGCCAGCAGCTTGGGGACTAGCGGGAACAATGAGCAGTTCTTC. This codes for CASSLGTSGNNEQFF.

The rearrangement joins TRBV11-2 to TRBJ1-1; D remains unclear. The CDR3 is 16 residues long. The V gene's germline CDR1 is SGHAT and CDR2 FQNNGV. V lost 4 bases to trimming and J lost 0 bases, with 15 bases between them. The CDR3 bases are TGTGCCAGCAGCTCCCCGGACTCTAAAGTGAACACTGAAGCTTTCTTT. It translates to CASSSPDSKVNTEAFF.

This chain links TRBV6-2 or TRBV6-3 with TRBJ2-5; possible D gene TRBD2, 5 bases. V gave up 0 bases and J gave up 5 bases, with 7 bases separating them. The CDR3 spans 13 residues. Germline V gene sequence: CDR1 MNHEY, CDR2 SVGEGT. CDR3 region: CASSYSRGETQYF. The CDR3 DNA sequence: TGTGCCAGCAGTTACTCGAGAGGGGAGACCCAGTACTTC.

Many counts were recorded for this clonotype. As DNA, the CDR3 is TGCAGTGCCGTATGGACAGCCACTGAAGCTTTCTTT. This codes for CSAVWTATEAFF. The chain uses TRBV20-1 and TRBJ1-1, with D possibly being TRBD1 (6 bases). Looked up from germline, CDR1 is DFQATT and CDR2 is SNEGSKA (reference sequence). The V end was cut by 6 bases, the J end by 4 bases, with 12 bases between. This CDR3 comprises 12 residues.

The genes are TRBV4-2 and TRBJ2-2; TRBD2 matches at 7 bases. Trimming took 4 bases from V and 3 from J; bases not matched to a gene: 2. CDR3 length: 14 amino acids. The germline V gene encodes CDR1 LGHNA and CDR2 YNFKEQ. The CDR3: CASSRGGDTGELFF. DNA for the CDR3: TGTGCCAGCAGCCGGGGGGGGGACACCGGGGAGCTGTTTTTT.

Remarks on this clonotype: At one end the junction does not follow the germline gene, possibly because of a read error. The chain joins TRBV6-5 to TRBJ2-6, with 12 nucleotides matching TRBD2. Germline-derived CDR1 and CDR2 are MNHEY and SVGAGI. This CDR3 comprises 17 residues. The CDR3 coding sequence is TGTGCCAGCAGACTCGGACTAGCGGGACCTGGGGCCAACATCCTGACTTTC. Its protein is CASRLGLAGPGANILTF.

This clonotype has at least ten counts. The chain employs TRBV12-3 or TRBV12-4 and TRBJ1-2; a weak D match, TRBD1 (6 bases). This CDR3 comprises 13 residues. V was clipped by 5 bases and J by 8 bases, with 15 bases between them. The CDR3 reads CASSTGTTFGYTF. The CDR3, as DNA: TGTGCCAGCAGTACCGGGACAACTTTCGGCTACACCTTC.